Below, 22 T cell receptor beta chains from the same sample are listed, as sequenced in a study of graft-versus-host responses after intestinal transplantation. These receptors' antigens are unknown. Sequenced by immunoSEQ multiplex PCR; TCRdb stores in-frame clones only, minus some. Of 80,000 to 95,000 clones listed, 88% were seen once; the top ten hold more than 0.25%. Sequenced material: unstimulated CD4+ T cells sorted from spleen or lymph node cells, taken before transplant. The receptors stem from a human donor who was the organ donor for an intestinal transplant.

The V call is TRBV28, the J call TRBJ1-2, with a tentative D call TRBD1 (6 bases). Looked up from germline, CDR1 is MDHEN and CDR2 is SYDVKM. The V end lost 4 bases, the J end lost 7 bases, and 19 bases lay between the germline ends. There are 15 residues in the CDR3. CDR3 sequence reads: CASSSRGGVESGYTF. CDR3 DNA: TGTGCCAGCAGTTCCAGGGGAGGGGTGGAAAGTGGCTACACCTTC.

In its sample, this clone was seen a few times. The rearrangement links TRBV6-5 to TRBJ1-6; D not certain. Trimming removed 5 bases from V and 14 bases from J, with 13 bases in between. Per the germline V gene, CDR1 is MNHEY and CDR2 is SVGAGI. The CDR3 contains 12 residues. CDR3 DNA sequence: TGTGCCAGCAGTGAACGGGGTTCGGCCCTCCACTTT. Residues: CASSERGSALHF.

The CDR3 nucleotides read TGTGCCAGCAGCGCCGGGTGGGGCTACCCCTCCTACGAGCAGTACTTC. This encodes CASSAGWGYPSYEQYF. The rearrangement joins TRBV9 to TRBJ2-7; D may be TRBD1 (5 bases). Germline V gene data show CDR1 as SGDLS and CDR2 as YYNGEE. The V end was cut by 3 bases, the J end by 0 bases, with 16 bases between. CDR3 length equals 16 residues.

The CDR3 DNA is TGTGCCAGCAGCACCCAGGCCAGAAACCACAATGAGCAGTTCTTC. Encoded protein: CASSTQARNHNEQFF. This rearrangement joins TRBV7-2 to TRBJ2-1; D remains unclear. Trimming cost V 5 bases and J 5 bases, with 16 bases left between them. Germline assignment: CDR1 SGHTA and CDR2 FQGNSA. The CDR3 has 15 amino acids.

The genes are TRBV9 and TRBJ2-5, with D possibly TRBD2 on 5 matching bases. CDR1 and CDR2 from the germline V gene are SGDLS and YYNGEE. CDR3 length: 16 amino acids. V gave up 0 bases and J gave up 1 base, with 13 bases separating them. The CDR3 region is CASSVARAGSQETQYF. In DNA, the CDR3 is TGTGCCAGCAGCGTAGCTCGGGCGGGCAGCCAAGAGACCCAGTACTTC. The full variable domain, with the rest looked up from reference TRBV9 and TRBJ2-5, is DSGVTQTPKHLITATGQRVTLRCSPRSGDLSVYWYQQSLDQGLQFLIQYYNGEERAKGNILERFSAQQFPDLHSELNLSSLELGDSALYFCASSVARAGSQETQYFGPGTRLLVL.

The rearrangement uses TRBV6-1 and TRBJ2-7; TRBD2 matches at 13 bases. The ends lost 8 bases at V and 3 bases at J; junction bases unmatched: 4. This CDR3 spans 14 amino acids. Germline assignment: CDR1 MNHNS and CDR2 SASEGT. CDR3 loop: CASGLAGAYYEQYF. The CDR3 bases are TGTGCCAGCGGACTAGCGGGAGCCTACTACGAGCAGTACTTC.

This clone was detected only once. The chain is built from TRBV28 and TRBJ1-2, with D perhaps matching TRBD1 (6 bases). With 3 bases removed from V and 5 bases from J, the gap between germline ends came to 16 bases. Germline loops: CDR1 MDHEN, CDR2 SYDVKM. CDR3 size: 15 residues. The CDR3 DNA is TGTGCCAGCAGTTTTCATGGGGGGCGGGGGTATGGCTACACCTTC. This gives the protein CASSFHGGRGYGYTF.

The rearrangement links TRBV6-1 to TRBJ1-2; D is perhaps TRBD1 (5 bases). V was shortened by 6 bases and J by 8 bases, with 10 bases between the two germline ends. CDR3 size: 11 residues. Germline V CDR1 and CDR2: MNHNS, SASEGT. The CDR3 DNA is TGTGCCAGCAGACAGGACCAAGGCTACACCTTC. This codes for CASRQDQGYTF.

The rearrangement links TRBV4-1 to TRBJ2-7, with TRBD2 as a possible D gene (7 bases). Germline-derived CDR1 and CDR2 are MGHRA and YSYEKL. The CDR3 extends over 16 amino acids. Trimming pared 1 base from V and 2 bases from J, leaving 15 bases between. The DNA for the CDR3 is TGCGCCAGCAGCCAAGTCTGGGGAGGGGGACCCTACGAGCAGTACTTC. Its protein product is CASSQVWGGGPYEQYF.

The table lists this clone with a few counts. The V gene is TRBV28, the J gene TRBJ2-6; 8 bases agree with TRBD1. The CDR3 extends over 17 amino acids. Germline CDR1 MDHEN, CDR2 SYDVKM. V gave up 4 bases and J gave up 3 bases; unmatched junction bases: 8. The CDR3, as DNA: TGTGCCAGCAGTTCAGGGGGCGCCACGGTTGGGGCCAACGTCCTGACTTTC. Its translation: CASSSGGATVGANVLTF.

The chain recombines TRBV5-1 with TRBJ2-7; the match to TRBD1 covers 7 bases. This CDR3 is built from 13 residues. V gave up 1 base and J gave up 12 bases; unmatched junction bases: 10. CDR1 and CDR2 (germline): SGHRS, YFSETQ. The CDR3 is CASSLLGQGDRYF. CDR3 coding DNA: TGCGCCAGCAGCTTGTTGGGTCAGGGGGATCGGTACTTC.

The J gene is TRBJ2-7, the V gene TRBV5-4; 7 positions agree with TRBD1. Germline CDR1 SGHNT, CDR2 YYREEE (reference sequence). The CDR3 loop spans 15 amino acids. With V trimmed by 4 bases and J by 0 bases, 7 bases remained unmatched. The CDR3 nucleotides are TGTGCCAGCAGCACTCCGGGACAGAGCTCCTACGAGCAGTACTTC. This translates into CASSTPGQSSYEQYF.

This clone was picked up one time. This chain uses TRBV18 with TRBJ2-3, with 7 bases identical to TRBD1. The J segment lost 5 bases and the V segment lost 7 bases, leaving 21 bases of the junction unmatched. Germline loops: CDR1 KGHSH, CDR2 LQKENI. The CDR3 spans 18 residues. CDR3 protein: CASLPKLTRDSEVDTQYF. The CDR3 nucleotides read TGTGCCAGCTTGCCTAAATTGACCCGGGACAGCGAGGTAGATACGCAGTATTTT.

In this sample, this clone turned up once. This chain connects TRBV7-9 to TRBJ1-2; D unresolved. The CDR3 spans 14 residues. Trimming took off 1 base at V and 4 bases at J, with 10 bases between the two ends. Germline V gene lookup returns CDR1 SEHNR and CDR2 FQNEAQ (reference sequence). The DNA of the CDR3 is TGTGCCAGCAGCTTAGATCTGTTTCTCTATGGCTACACCTTC. Its protein is CASSLDLFLYGYTF.

This clone was found once. The CDR3 DNA follows: TGTGCCAGCAGCCCTCCCGGGACTAGGGGGGGCGATGAGCAGTTCTTC. This translates into CASSPPGTRGGDEQFF. The rearrangement joins TRBV9 to TRBJ2-1; 8 positions agree with TRBD2. Trimming took 4 bases from V and 8 from J; bases not matched to a gene: 14. This CDR3 region has 16 residues. Germline assignment: CDR1 SGDLS and CDR2 YYNGEE.

This clone occurred once. The V call is TRBV28, the J call TRBJ2-7, with TRBD2 matching 13 bases. CDR1 MDHEN and CDR2 SYDVKM come from the germline V gene. The V and J ends lost 4 bases and 4 bases, in that order; junction bases with no gene match: 4. The CDR3 runs to 15 residues. The CDR3 protein is CASSSLAGGEYEQYF. DNA for the CDR3: TGTGCCAGCAGTTCACTAGCGGGAGGGGAGTACGAGCAGTACTTC.

This chain connects TRBV7-3 to TRBJ2-3; D possibly corresponds to TRBD1 (8 bases). The CDR3 has 15 residues. In germline, CDR1 is SGHTA, CDR2 FQGTGA. The germline V and J ends were trimmed by 4 bases and 3 bases, with 14 bases remaining between them. The CDR3 DNA reads as TGTGCCAGCAGCTCACAGGGGGGGAAGACAGATACGCAGTATTTT. Amino acids: CASSSQGGKTDTQYF. The full variable domain, rest sourced from reference TRBV7-3 and TRBJ2-3, is GAGVSQTPSNKVTEKGKYVELRCDPISGHTALYWYRQSLGQGPEFLIYFQGTGAADDSGLPNDRFFAVRPEGSVSTLKIQRTERGDSAVYLCASSSQGGKTDTQYFGPGTRLTVL.

The chain employs TRBV9 and TRBJ2-6; possibly TRBD2 for D (5 bases). The CDR3 has 17 residues. V dropped 1 base and J dropped 3 bases, with 14 bases sitting between them. Germline loops: CDR1 SGDLS, CDR2 YYNGEE. The CDR3 region is CASSVRPGSSGANVLTF. The CDR3 region has the DNA TGTGCCAGCAGCGTACGTCCGGGAAGCAGTGGGGCCAACGTCCTGACTTTC. Full variable domain (outside the CDR3, taken from reference TRBV9 and TRBJ2-6): DSGVTQTPKHLITATGQRVTLRCSPRSGDLSVYWYQQSLDQGLQFLIQYYNGEERAKGNILERFSAQQFPDLHSELNLSSLELGDSALYFCASSVRPGSSGANVLTFGAGSRLTVL.

This chain joins TRBV6-1 and TRBJ1-5, with 7 bases lining up with TRBD1. This CDR3 has 16 residues. CDR1 is MNHNS and CDR2 is SASEGT in the germline V gene. V trimming: 4 bases; J trimming: 0 bases; junction bases outside the gene matches: 6. The CDR3 region has the DNA TGTGCCAGCAGTGGTCCGACAGGGAATAGCAATCAGCCCCAGCATTTT. Protein: CASSGPTGNSNQPQHF.

The sample holds one count of this clone. V gene TRBV7-2 combines with J gene TRBJ1-1; weak D call: TRBD1 (5 bases). The germline V gene has CDR1 SGHTA and CDR2 FQGNSA. This CDR3 has 14 amino acids. Deletions cut 1 base from V and 4 bases from J, with 10 bases between. The CDR3 protein is CASSLVWGGTEAFF. The CDR3 region has the DNA TGTGCCAGCAGCTTAGTATGGGGGGGCACTGAAGCTTTCTTT. The full variable domain, completed using reference TRBV7-2 and TRBJ1-1, is GAGVSQSPSNKVTEKGKDVELRCDPISGHTALYWYRQSLGQGLEFLIYFQGNSAPDKSGLPSDRFSAERTGGSVSTLTIQRTQQEDSAVYLCASSLVWGGTEAFFGQGTRLTVV.

CDR3: CASSVAPSGGDQETQYF. Written as DNA, the CDR3 is TGTGCCAGCAGCGTAGCTCCCAGCGGGGGAGACCAAGAGACCCAGTACTTC. The V and J genes are TRBV9 and TRBJ2-5; 8 bases align to TRBD2. The CDR3 has 17 residues. Trimming at V came to 0 bases and at J to 0 bases, leaving 7 bases not matched to a gene. The V gene's germline CDR1 is SGDLS and CDR2 YYNGEE.

The chain is built from TRBV2 and TRBJ2-7, with a possible D match to TRBD2 (5 bases). The CDR3 extends over 14 amino acids. Trimming took 4 bases from V and 3 from J, leaving 13 bases between them. Per the germline V gene, CDR1 is SNHLY and CDR2 is FYNNEI. CDR3 in amino acids: CASSVPLGSYEQYF. CDR3 DNA sequence: TGTGCCAGCAGTGTCCCCCTTGGGAGCTACGAGCAGTACTTC.